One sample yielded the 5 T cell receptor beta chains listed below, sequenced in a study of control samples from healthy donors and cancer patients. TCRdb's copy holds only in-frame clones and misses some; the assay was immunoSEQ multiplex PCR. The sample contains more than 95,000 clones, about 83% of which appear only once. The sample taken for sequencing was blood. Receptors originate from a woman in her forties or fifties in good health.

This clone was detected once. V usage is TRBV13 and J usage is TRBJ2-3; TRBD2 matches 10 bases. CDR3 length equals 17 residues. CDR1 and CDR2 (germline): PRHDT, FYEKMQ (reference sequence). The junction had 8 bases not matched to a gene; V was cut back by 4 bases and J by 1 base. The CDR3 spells CASSSPGSGRGTDTQYF. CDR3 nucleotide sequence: TGTGCCAGCAGCTCCCCGGGGAGCGGGAGGGGCACAGATACGCAGTATTTT.

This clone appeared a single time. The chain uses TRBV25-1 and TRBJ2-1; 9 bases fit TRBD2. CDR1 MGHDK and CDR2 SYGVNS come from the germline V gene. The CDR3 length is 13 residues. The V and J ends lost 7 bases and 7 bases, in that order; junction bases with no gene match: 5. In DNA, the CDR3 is TGTGCCAGCACCGGACTAGCGAGGAATGAGCAGTTCTTC. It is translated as CASTGLARNEQFF.

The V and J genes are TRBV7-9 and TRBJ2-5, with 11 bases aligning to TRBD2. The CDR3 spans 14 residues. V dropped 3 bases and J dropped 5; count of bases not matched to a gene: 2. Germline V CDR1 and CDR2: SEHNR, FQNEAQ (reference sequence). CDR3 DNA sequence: TGTGCCAGCAGCTTTAGCGGGAGGGAGGAGACCCAGTACTTC. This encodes CASSFSGREETQYF. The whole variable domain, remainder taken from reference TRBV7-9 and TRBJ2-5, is DTGVSQNPRHKITKRGQNVTFRCDPISEHNRLYWYRQTLGQGPEFLTYFQNEAQLEKSRLLSDRFSAERPKGSFSTLEIQRTEQGDSAMYLCASSFSGREETQYFGPGTRLLVL.

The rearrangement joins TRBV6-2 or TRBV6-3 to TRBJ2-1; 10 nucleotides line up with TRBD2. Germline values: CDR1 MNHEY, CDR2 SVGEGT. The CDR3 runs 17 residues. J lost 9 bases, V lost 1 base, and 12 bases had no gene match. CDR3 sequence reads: CASSYFIAGGSVREQFF. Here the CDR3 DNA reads TGTGCCAGCAGTTACTTCATAGCGGGAGGCTCCGTTCGTGAGCAGTTCTTC.

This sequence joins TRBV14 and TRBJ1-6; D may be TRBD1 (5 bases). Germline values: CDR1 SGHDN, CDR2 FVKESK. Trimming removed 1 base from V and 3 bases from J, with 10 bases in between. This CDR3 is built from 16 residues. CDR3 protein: CASSQVAGNYNSPLHF. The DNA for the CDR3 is TGTGCCAGCAGCCAAGTGGCAGGGAACTATAATTCACCCCTCCACTTT.